This T cell receptor (beta chain) stems from a study of blood T cell repertoires in COVID-19. Study background: Sources were T cells, B-cell-depleted T cells, or PBMCs; the material itself was cDNA or gDNA.

CDR1 is SQVTM and CDR2 is ANQGSEA in the germline V gene. This CDR3 is built from 12 residues. The V gene lost 3 bases and the J gene lost 1 base, with 6 bases spanning the gap. Source study methods: Estimation of nucleated cell counts was performed using reference gene primer amplification. Data came from immunoSEQ multiplex PCR; TCRdb stores just in-frame clones and leaves some out. The D gene and trimming were derived from the DNA, and the V and J assignments and clone size from that table. This table has around 300,000 clones, 90% to 95% appearing once. Details on this clone: Distinct nucleotide sequences in the sample also encode this CDR3.

The gene calls are TRBV29-1 and TRBJ1-1; D is undetermined. The sample was peripheral blood. The source of this sequence is a young woman with COVID-19, enrolled during active disease. The chain's CDR3 is CSVDSTNTEAFF. DNA for the CDR3: TGCAGCGTTGATAGTACGAACACTGAAGCTTTCTTT.